The clone carrying this TCR beta chain was counted at least ten times. The antigen is undetermined. The data derive from a study of CD8+CD57+ T cells in acquired aplastic anemia. Whole-study results and caveats: No significant difference in CD8+ Simpson's diversity was found between patients and controls.

Per germline, CDR1 SNHLY and CDR2 FYNNEI. The V gene lost 6 bases and the J gene lost 6 bases, with 23 bases spanning the gap. This CDR3 comprises 17 residues. All sequencing subjects had displayed CD8+CD57+ cell expansion on flow cytometry. None of the patients had been given any therapy when their blood was sampled. Genomic DNA acted as the template from which TCR beta VDJ combination and CDR3 sequence profiling were carried out. TCRdb used MiXCR to reprocess the reads, holding one entry per CDR3 protein. The table records 200,000 or so distinct CDR3 sequences, about half of them present only once. V and J are TRBV2 and TRBJ2-2; D is tentatively TRBD1 or TRBD2 (6 bases each). This clonotype originated in a human donor with aplastic anemia. The sequenced material came from sorted CD4+, CD8+, or CD8+CD57+ T cells (not recorded which) from PBMCs. The DNA for the CDR3 is TGTGCCAGCAGGGGGGCCCCCCTGGGCGGGGAGCCCGGGGAGCTGTTTTTT. Its translation: CASRGAPLGGEPGELFF.